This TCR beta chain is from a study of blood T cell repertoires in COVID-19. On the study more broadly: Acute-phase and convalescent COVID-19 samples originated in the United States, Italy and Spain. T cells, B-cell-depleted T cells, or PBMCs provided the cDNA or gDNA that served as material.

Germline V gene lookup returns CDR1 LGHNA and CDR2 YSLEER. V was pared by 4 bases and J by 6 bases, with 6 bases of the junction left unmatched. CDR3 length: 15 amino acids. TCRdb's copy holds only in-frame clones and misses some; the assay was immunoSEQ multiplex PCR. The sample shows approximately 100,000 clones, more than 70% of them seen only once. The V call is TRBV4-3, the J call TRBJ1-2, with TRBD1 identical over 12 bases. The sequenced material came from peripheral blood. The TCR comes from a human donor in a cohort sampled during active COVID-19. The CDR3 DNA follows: TGCGCCAGCAGCCTAGGAGGGACAGGGGGCGATGGCTACACCTTC. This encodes CASSLGGTGGDGYTF.